This paragraph covers one T cell receptor (beta chain) sequence. Its matching antigen is unknown. The data stem from a study of cytomegalovirus exposure and HLA in healthy donors. 60 Vbeta and 13 Jbeta primers were used in PCR. The assay was immunoSEQ multiplex PCR, and TCRdb's table has in-frame clones only and misses some. Found here are more than 100,000 clones, 55% to 80% of them singletons; the top ten hold less than 3%. Broader study findings: Indistinguishability led to the exclusion of some V segments, TRBV6-2 and TRBV6-3 included. Previous analysis showed most TCR beta V segments were productive about 87% or about 30% of the time.

Per the germline V gene, CDR1 is SGHRS and CDR2 is YFSETQ. Trimming left V 0 bases short and J 8 bases short, with 11 bases between. This CDR3 region has 14 residues. This rearrangement joins TRBV5-1 to TRBJ1-4; no clear D gene. This sequence was found in a middle-aged woman in good health and CMV-seronegative. What was sequenced was PBMCs. The CDR3 DNA follows: TGCGCCAGCAGCTTGGGTGCGACAAGAGAAAAACTGTTTTTT. It translates to CASSLGATREKLFF.